This T cell receptor beta chain emerged from a study of blood T cell repertoires in COVID-19 (dated by TCRdb to the early 2020s). About the full investigation: The collaborator samples originated in the United States, Italy and Spain and spanned the acute and convalescent phases of COVID-19. Sample metadata almost always included a de-identified subject ID, COVID-19 status, age in years and sex. The prospective study material was composed of cDNA or gDNA derived from T cells, B-cell-depleted T cells, or PBMCs. The samples were drawn from two sources: the first 160 participants of the ongoing ImmuneRACE study, and 950 to 1,500 subjects contributed by 6 global collaborators. The dataset comprised deeply sampled blood TCRbeta repertoires from subjects exposed to, actively infected with, or recovered from COVID-19. The repertoires were released in a freely available public database intended as a resource for research on the immune response to SARS-CoV-2. Where available, HLA class I and class II types were obtained from metadata supplied by the sample provider rather than from assay-based typing. Broad study findings and their caveats: How much clinical and demographic metadata was included differed by source and by participant, and the metadata was provided uncurated.

On this clone: Which antigen it targets is not known. It has no much larger one-base neighbor in the sample; base qualities were not kept.

TCRbeta CDR3 regions were amplified from genomic DNA by means of the immunoSEQ Assay, a bias-controlled multiplex PCR. On the authors' methods: The number of nucleated cells in each sample was estimated by amplification of reference gene primers within the assay. To quantify the absolute abundance of each unique TCRbeta CDR3 rearrangement, sequence reads were collapsed and filtered. Productive Simpson clonality was computed per sample as the square root of Simpson's diversity index over productive rearrangements. TCRdb stores this immuneACCESS table with in-frame sequences only. Part of the clones is absent; in the studies checked, under half of the shortfall reflects unresolved V genes, and no reason is known for the rest. That table gives V, J and clone size, and the DNA gave D and trimming. The sample data list 200,000 or so clones, and 85% of these were observed just once. The ten largest clones represent under 3.5% of the sample.

Samples from volunteer blood donors who had recovered from COVID-19 were contributed by a second Seattle source. Each collaborating institution followed its own protocols to collect whole blood in K2EDTA tubes. For TCRbeta analysis, collaborators shipped samples as frozen whole blood, isolated PBMCs, or DNA extracted from either of those sample types. The CDR3 starts with the cysteine, ends with the phenylalanine, and has 19 residues. The kept DNA is CDR3 alone, 57 bases in frame from the first base. The germline V gene (reference sequence) gives CDR1 as SEHNR and CDR2 as FQNEAQ. V sheds 6 bases and J sheds 0 bases, leaving 26 bases between their ends.

The receptor comes from a man aged 50-60 years who had recovered from COVID-19. Sequenced input: peripheral blood. The chain couples TRBV7-9 to TRBJ1-2; a tentative D call is TRBD1 (5 bases match). The CDR3 in this case is CASRPTGSQRKEANYGYTF. The DNA sequence is as follows: TGTGCCAGCAGACCAACAGGAAGCCAAAGGAAAGAAGCTAACTATGGCTACACCTTC.